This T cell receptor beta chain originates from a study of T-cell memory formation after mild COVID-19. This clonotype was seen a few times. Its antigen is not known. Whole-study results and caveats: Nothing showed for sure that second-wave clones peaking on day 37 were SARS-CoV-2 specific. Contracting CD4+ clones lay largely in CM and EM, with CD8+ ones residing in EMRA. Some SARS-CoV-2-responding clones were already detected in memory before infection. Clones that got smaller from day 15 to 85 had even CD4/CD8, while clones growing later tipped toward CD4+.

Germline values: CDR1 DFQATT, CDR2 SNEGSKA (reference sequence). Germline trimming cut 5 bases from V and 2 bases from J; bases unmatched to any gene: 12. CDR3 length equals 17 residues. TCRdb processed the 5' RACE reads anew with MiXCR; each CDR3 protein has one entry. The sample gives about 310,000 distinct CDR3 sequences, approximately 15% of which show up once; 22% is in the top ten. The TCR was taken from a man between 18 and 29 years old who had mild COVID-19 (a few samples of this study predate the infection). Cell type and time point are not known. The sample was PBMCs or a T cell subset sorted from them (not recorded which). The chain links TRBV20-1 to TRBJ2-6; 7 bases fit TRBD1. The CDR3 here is CSAPQLRQGAGANVLTF. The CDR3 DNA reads TGCAGTGCTCCACAATTAAGACAGGGTGCTGGGGCCAACGTCCTGACTTTC.